These 21 T cell receptor beta chains came from one sample sequenced in a study of spatial heterogeneity in lung cancer. Stated time point: sample taken at primary tumor resection. The input material, whole RNA from tumor, nontumor lung or frozen PBMC, was sequenced unsorted. Each CDR3 protein is one row after TCRdb ran MiXCR on the 5' RACE reads. Here the sample spans around 45,000 distinct CDR3 sequences, roughly 13% being singletons. Sequencing used PBMCs, obtained at surgery. These receptors were obtained from a male donor with early-stage non-small cell lung cancer.

This clonotype was found many times. This chain uses TRBV15 with TRBJ1-1, with unresolved D. V was trimmed by 2 bases and J by 12 bases, leaving 19 bases between them. Germline values: CDR1 LNHNV, CDR2 YYDKDF (reference sequence). The CDR3 totals 14 residues. CDR3: CATSRPAPGVTTFF. CDR3 nucleotides: TGTGCCACCAGCAGACCTGCCCCCGGGGTAACAACTTTCTTT.

Concerning this clonotype itself: Since a much larger clone is just one base distant, this may be a read error. The chain is built from TRBV12-3 or TRBV12-4 and TRBJ1-5; D is uncertain. This CDR3 contains 14 residues. The ends were cut back, 5 bases at V and 0 bases at J, with 8 bases in the middle. CDR3 DNA: TGTGCCAGCAGTCCACGGGTTAGCAATCAGCCCCAGCATTTT. This translates into CASSPRVSNQPQHF.

The chain couples TRBV24-1 to TRBJ1-5; 8 bases match TRBD1. J was trimmed by 7 bases and V by 4 bases; bases with no gene match: 8. CDR1 is KGHDR, CDR2 SFDVKD, per germline. The CDR3 is made up of 15 amino acids. CDR3 loop: CATSDPGQGAQPQHF. CDR3 nucleotide sequence: TGTGCCACCAGTGACCCCGGACAGGGCGCCCAGCCCCAGCATTTT.

Ten or more counts support this clonotype. The CDR3 bases are TGTGCCAGCAGCACAACGAGGGACTACCTGAGCCCGGAGCTGTTTTTT. It codes for CASSTTRDYLSPELFF. V usage is TRBV11-1 and J usage is TRBJ2-2; 7 bases are shared with TRBD2. Germline CDR1 SGHAT, CDR2 FQDESV (reference sequence). CDR3 length equals 16 residues. The V gene end was trimmed by 5 bases and the J gene end by 10 bases; junction bases not matched to a gene: 16.

This clonotype was seen a handful of times. At one end the junction does not follow the germline gene, possibly because of a read error. This chain uses TRBV6-2 or TRBV6-3 with TRBJ1-2; the D gene is possibly TRBD1 (6 bases). Germline CDR1 reads MNHEY; CDR2 reads SVGEGT. CDR3 size: 11 residues. DNA for the CDR3: TGTGCCAGCAGTCCGGACAGTCATCCTTCCTTC. Amino acids: CASSPDSHPSF.

The rearrangement uses TRBV24-1 and TRBJ2-5; TRBD2 aligns across 12 bases. Trimming cost V 3 bases and J 3 bases; bases outside gene matches: 4. CDR1 is KGHDR, CDR2 SFDVKD, per germline. CDR3 size: 16 residues. The CDR3 DNA sequence: TGTGCCACCAGTGATCCACTAGCGGGGGGTAAAGAGACCCAGTACTTC. Protein product: CATSDPLAGGKETQYF.

This clonotype was picked up many times. The CDR3 region is CASSRTAFNTEAFF. The CDR3 coding sequence is TGTGCCAGCAGCCGGACGGCTTTTAACACTGAAGCTTTCTTT. J is TRBJ1-1 and V is TRBV7-9; no clear D. The germline V gene encodes CDR1 SEHNR and CDR2 FQNEAQ (reference sequence). V lost 5 bases to trimming and J lost 2 bases, with 12 bases between them. The CDR3 has 14 amino acids.

This clonotype came up a few times. The V call is TRBV9, the J call TRBJ1-1, with TRBD1 as a possible D gene (5 bases). The germline V gene has CDR1 SGDLS and CDR2 YYNGEE. CDR3 length equals 13 residues. V was pared by 3 bases and J by 3 bases, with 9 bases between. The CDR3 sequence: CASSAGPYTEAFF. The CDR3 nucleotides are TGTGCCAGCAGCGCGGGACCTTACACTGAAGCTTTCTTT.

This clonotype was seen more than once but under ten times. The chain joins TRBV7-3 to TRBJ2-3; 16 bases are shared with TRBD2. CDR1 and CDR2 from the germline V gene are SGHTA and FQGTGA. The CDR3 is 18 amino acids. Losses at the gene ends were 5 bases for V and 0 bases for J; bases not matched to a gene: 5. The CDR3 DNA follows: TGTGCCAGCAGCCGGGGACTAGCGGGAGGGCCTAGCACAGATACGCAGTATTTT. Its translation is CASSRGLAGGPSTDTQYF.

In this sample, this clonotype turned up a few times. V gene TRBV7-9 combines with J gene TRBJ2-3, with D unresolved. The CDR3 sequence is 12 residues long. V lost 5 bases and J 5 bases, leaving 8 bases between the germline ends. Germline V gene data show CDR1 as SEHNR and CDR2 as FQNEAQ (reference sequence). The CDR3, as DNA: TGTGCCAGCAGCGCAGCGAAAGATACGCAGTATTTT. Its translation: CASSAAKDTQYF.

This clonotype was recorded many times. The rearrangement joins TRBV4-1 to TRBJ1-1, with D possibly matching TRBD1 (5 bases). Germline CDR1 MGHRA, CDR2 YSYEKL. The CDR3 has 15 residues. V was clipped by 0 bases and J by 6 bases, with 14 bases between them. The DNA for the CDR3 is TGCGCCAGCAGCCAAGACACCCAGGGATTCCCTGAAGCTTTCTTT. Protein product: CASSQDTQGFPEAFF.

The table lists this clonotype with a few counts. The J gene is TRBJ1-2, the V gene TRBV24-1; D gene ambiguous. The germline gives CDR1 KGHDR, CDR2 SFDVKD. The CDR3 loop spans 12 amino acids. Trimming shortened V by 6 bases and J by 9 bases, and 13 bases separated the two germline ends. CDR3 nucleotide sequence: TGTGCCACCAGTAAAGAAGGCAGAAGCTACACCTTC. Translated, it gives CATSKEGRSYTF.

This clonotype has a count of ten or more. This chain connects TRBV20-1 to TRBJ1-4; the D is unclear. V was clipped by 0 bases and J by 0 bases, with 11 bases between them. The germline V gene encodes CDR1 DFQATT and CDR2 SNEGSKA (reference sequence). The CDR3 has 16 residues. CDR3 coding DNA: TGCAGTGCTAGAGATGTGCGCAGCGCAACTAATGAAAAACTGTTTTTT. As protein: CSARDVRSATNEKLFF.

This clonotype has a single count. A read error may account for a junction end that differs from germline. The rearrangement uses TRBV5-1 and TRBJ2-7; tentative D call: TRBD2 (6 bases). The CDR3 loop spans 11 amino acids. CDR1 and CDR2 from the germline V gene are SGHRS and YFSETQ. The CDR3 coding sequence is TGTGCCAGCAGATGGGGGGACGAGCAGTACTTC. It yields the protein CASRWGDEQYF.

The rearrangement links TRBV30 to TRBJ1-2; TRBD1 is a possible D gene (6 bases). Trimming shortened V by 1 base and J by 5 bases, and 8 bases separated the two germline ends. Germline CDR1 GTSNPN, CDR2 SVGIG (reference sequence). This CDR3 is built from 12 residues. CDR3 amino acids: CAWSAQGYGYTF. CDR3 sequence (DNA): TGTGCCTGGAGTGCACAGGGTTATGGCTACACCTTC.

This clonotype was observed a handful of times. The chain uses TRBV5-1 and TRBJ1-4; 9 positions agree with TRBD1. CDR1 and CDR2 from the germline V gene are SGHRS and YFSETQ. V lost 4 bases and J lost 6; bases outside the gene matches: 7. There are 15 residues in the CDR3. The CDR3 nucleotides are TGCGCCAGCAGCCCAGGACAGGGGTGGGATGAAAAACTGTTTTTT. Encoded protein: CASSPGQGWDEKLFF.

This clonotype was observed a handful of times. CDR3 residues: CASSTGQGMDEKLFF. The CDR3 bases are TGCGCCAGCAGCACCGGACAGGGGATGGATGAAAAACTGTTTTTT. The chain links TRBV5-1 to TRBJ1-4; 9 bases fit TRBD1. There are 15 residues in the CDR3. The germline gives CDR1 SGHRS, CDR2 YFSETQ. Losses at the gene ends were 4 bases for V and 6 bases for J; bases not matched to a gene: 7.

This rearrangement joins TRBV12-3 or TRBV12-4 to TRBJ1-1; a possible D gene is TRBD1 (6 bases). The CDR3 contains 13 residues. V shed 5 bases and J shed 3 bases, with 10 bases lying between them. In DNA, the CDR3 is TGTGCCAGCAGTCTCAGGGGAGACACTGAAGCTTTCTTT. Its protein product is CASSLRGDTEAFF.

This clonotype was seen more than once but under ten times. The chain combines TRBV20-1 with TRBJ1-6; weak D call: TRBD1 (5 bases). The germline V and J ends were trimmed by 6 bases and 3 bases, with 24 bases remaining between them. From germline, CDR1 is DFQATT and CDR2 SNEGSKA (reference sequence). This CDR3 is built from 18 residues. The CDR3 reads CSATGVLHGLFYNSPLHF. The CDR3 nucleotides read TGCAGTGCAACGGGGGTCCTCCATGGTCTCTTCTATAATTCACCCCTCCACTTT.

The sample holds a few counts of this clonotype. V usage is TRBV2 and J usage is TRBJ2-1; 10 bases map to TRBD2. Trimming cost V 7 bases and J 0 bases; bases outside gene matches: 6. Germline V gives CDR1 SNHLY, CDR2 FYNNEI. CDR3 length: 16 residues. CDR3 region: CASTLAGDTSYNEQFF. The CDR3 DNA sequence: TGTGCCAGCACTCTAGCGGGAGATACCTCCTACAATGAGCAGTTCTTC.

This clonotype was detected ten times or more. This chain uses TRBV7-9 with TRBJ1-5, with a tentative D call TRBD1 (5 bases). V was clipped by 4 bases and J by 5 bases, with 15 bases between them. This CDR3 has 15 amino acids. The germline CDR1 and CDR2 sequences are SEHNR and FQNEAQ (reference sequence). This CDR3 reads CASSSSAGGDQPQHF. The CDR3 bases are TGTGCCAGCAGCTCCTCGGCCGGGGGGGATCAGCCCCAGCATTTT.